The following is a T cell receptor (beta chain) sequence with its context. RNA transcripts gave rise to amplified TCR beta CDR3 regions. HTBI primers drove first-round RT-PCR of the TCR CDR3. Using its own MiXCR run on the multiplex PCR reads, TCRdb lists one record per CDR3 protein. The sample shows fewer than 900,000 distinct CDR3 sequences, 16% of them seen only once. The data were obtained in a study of T cells in Graves' hyperthyroidism and ophthalmopathy. The CDR3 runs to 18 residues. The germline CDR1 and CDR2 sequences are LGHNA and YSLEER. Trimming took 0 bases from V and 2 from J, leaving 16 bases between them.

This rearrangement joins TRBV4-3 to TRBJ2-2; D is ambiguous. Sequenced input: blood. The TCR originated in a man between 18 and 29 years old with Graves' hyperthyroidism. CDR3 DNA: TGCGCCAGCAGCCAAGAGTCTCCGACCGCTATAAACACCGGGGAGCTGTTTTTT. Residues: CASSQESPTAINTGELFF.